The sequence of this TCR beta chain was determined in a study of blood T cells in healthy people across ages. A second PCR of about 7 to 12 cycles used a sample-barcoded 5' primer and a J-beta primer mix. TCRdb ran MiXCR on the 5' RACE reads and lists one entry per CDR3 protein. Of about 750,000 distinct CDR3 sequences listed, about 48% were seen once; the top ten hold roughly two fifths. Germline V gene lookup returns CDR1 MNHNS and CDR2 SASEGT. CDR3 length: 14 residues. V was clipped by 5 bases and J by 13 bases; unmatched bases: 9. The TCR sequence derives from a man aged 80 or over in good health. V is TRBV6-1 and J is TRBJ2-4; 12 positions match TRBD2. Sequencing input: blood. CDR3 sequence reads: CASSLAGGRNEQYF. DNA of the CDR3: TGTGCCAGCAGTCTAGCGGGAGGGCGCAATGAGCAGTACTTC.